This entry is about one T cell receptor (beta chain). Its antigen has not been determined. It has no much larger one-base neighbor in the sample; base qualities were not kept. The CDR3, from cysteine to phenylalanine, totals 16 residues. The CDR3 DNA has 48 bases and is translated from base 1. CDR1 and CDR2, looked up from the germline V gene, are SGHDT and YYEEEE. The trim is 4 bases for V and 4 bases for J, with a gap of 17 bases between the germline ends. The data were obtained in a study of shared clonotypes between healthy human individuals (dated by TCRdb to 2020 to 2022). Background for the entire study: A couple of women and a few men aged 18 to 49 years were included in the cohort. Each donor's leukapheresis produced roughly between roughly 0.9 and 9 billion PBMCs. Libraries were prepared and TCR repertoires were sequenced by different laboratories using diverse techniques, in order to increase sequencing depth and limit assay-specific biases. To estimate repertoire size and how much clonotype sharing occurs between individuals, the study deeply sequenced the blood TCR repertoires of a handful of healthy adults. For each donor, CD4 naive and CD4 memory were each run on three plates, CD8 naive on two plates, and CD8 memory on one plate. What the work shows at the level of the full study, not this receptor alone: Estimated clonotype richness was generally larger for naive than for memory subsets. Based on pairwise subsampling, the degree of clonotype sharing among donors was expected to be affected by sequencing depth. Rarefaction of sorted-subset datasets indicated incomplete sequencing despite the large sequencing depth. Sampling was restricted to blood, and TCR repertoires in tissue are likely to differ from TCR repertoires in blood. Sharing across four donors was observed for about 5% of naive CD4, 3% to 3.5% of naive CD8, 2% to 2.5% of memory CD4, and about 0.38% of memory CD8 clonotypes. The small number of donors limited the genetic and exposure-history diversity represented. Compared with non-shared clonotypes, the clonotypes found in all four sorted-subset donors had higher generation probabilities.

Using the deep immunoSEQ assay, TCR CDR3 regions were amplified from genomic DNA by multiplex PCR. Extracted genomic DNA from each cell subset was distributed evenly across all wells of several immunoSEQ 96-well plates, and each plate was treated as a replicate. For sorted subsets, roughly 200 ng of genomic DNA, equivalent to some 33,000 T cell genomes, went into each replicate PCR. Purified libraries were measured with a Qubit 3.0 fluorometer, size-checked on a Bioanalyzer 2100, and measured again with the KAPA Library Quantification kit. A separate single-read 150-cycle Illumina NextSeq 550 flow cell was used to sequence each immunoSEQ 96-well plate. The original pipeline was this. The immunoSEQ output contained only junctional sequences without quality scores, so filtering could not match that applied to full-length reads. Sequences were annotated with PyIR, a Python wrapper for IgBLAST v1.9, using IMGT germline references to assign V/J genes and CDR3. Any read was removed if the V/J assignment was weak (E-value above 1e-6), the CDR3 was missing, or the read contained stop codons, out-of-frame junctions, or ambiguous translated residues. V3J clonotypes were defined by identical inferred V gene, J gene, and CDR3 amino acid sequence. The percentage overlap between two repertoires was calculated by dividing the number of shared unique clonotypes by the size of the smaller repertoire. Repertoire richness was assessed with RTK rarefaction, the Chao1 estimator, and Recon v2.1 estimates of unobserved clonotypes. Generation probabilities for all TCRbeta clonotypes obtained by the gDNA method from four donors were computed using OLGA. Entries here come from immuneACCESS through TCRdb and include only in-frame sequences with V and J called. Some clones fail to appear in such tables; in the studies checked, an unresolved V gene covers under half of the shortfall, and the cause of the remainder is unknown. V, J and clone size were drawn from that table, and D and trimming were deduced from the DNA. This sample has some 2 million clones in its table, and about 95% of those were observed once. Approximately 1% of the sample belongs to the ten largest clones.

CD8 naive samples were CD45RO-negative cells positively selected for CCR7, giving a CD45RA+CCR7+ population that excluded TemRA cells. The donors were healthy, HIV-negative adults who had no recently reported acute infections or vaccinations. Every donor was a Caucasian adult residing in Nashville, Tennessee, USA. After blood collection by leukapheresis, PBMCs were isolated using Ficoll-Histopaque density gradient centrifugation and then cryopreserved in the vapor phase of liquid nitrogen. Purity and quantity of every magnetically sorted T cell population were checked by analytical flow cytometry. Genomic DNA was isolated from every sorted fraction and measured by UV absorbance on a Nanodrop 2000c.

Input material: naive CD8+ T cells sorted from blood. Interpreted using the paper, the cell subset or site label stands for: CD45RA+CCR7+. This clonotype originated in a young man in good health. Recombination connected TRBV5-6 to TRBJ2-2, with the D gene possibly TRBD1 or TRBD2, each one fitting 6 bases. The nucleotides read TGTGCCAGCAGCCTCGCCGGAGGGGGACTCACCGGGGAGCTGTTTTTT. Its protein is CASSLAGGGLTGELFF.